This entry concerns a single T cell receptor beta chain. Antigen specificity is unknown. The sample originates from a study of blood T cells in healthy people across ages. Study-wide results and caveats: As naive T cell percentage varied, TCR beta diversity correlated strongly with it.

A second about 7 to 11 cycle PCR used barcoded and J-beta primers. One entry per CDR3 protein, called by TCRdb with MiXCR from the 5' RACE reads. Here the sample spans some 890,000 distinct CDR3 sequences, about 29% being singletons. The germline CDR1 and CDR2 sequences are SGHTA and FQGNSA. The CDR3 has 17 residues. The germline V and J ends were trimmed by 1 base and 0 bases, with 15 bases remaining between them. The data also belong to a second study, concerning T cells of mothers and their children.

Sequenced input: blood. The receptor comes from a woman aged 35 to 49 in good health. The chain recombines TRBV7-2 with TRBJ2-5, with D unclear. Here the CDR3 DNA reads TGTGCCAGCAGCTTAGGTCGGGTCGGCCGCAACCAAGAGACCCAGTACTTC. The encoded protein is CASSLGRVGRNQETQYF.